These 16 T cell receptor beta chains came from one sample sequenced in a study of cytomegalovirus exposure and HLA in healthy donors. The method was immunoSEQ multiplex PCR; TCRdb's version includes in-frame clones alone and lacks a portion of them. The table shows 180,000 or so clones, with roughly 86% occurring only once. The specimen was PBMCs. These receptor sequences come from a man between 18 and 35 years old in good health and CMV-seropositive.

The V call is TRBV28, the J call TRBJ2-7, with D possibly TRBD2 on 6 matching bases. The V end lost 7 bases, the J end lost 4 bases, and 20 bases lay between the germline ends. Germline V gene sequence: CDR1 MDHEN, CDR2 SYDVKM. This CDR3 has 15 amino acids. CDR3 protein: CASTPETSGSYEQYF. CDR3 nucleotides: TGTGCCAGCACCCCCGAAACCAGCGGGTCGTACGAGCAGTACTTC.

The J gene is TRBJ1-6, the V gene TRBV5-4; D might be TRBD1 (6 bases). V was trimmed by 1 base and J by 8 bases, leaving 13 bases between them. This CDR3 comprises 15 residues. The V gene's germline CDR1 is SGHNT and CDR2 YYREEE (reference sequence). CDR3 sequence: CASSLNGGLYSPLHF. The CDR3 region has the DNA TGTGCCAGCAGCTTGAACGGGGGGCTGTATTCACCCCTCCACTTT.

V usage is TRBV29-1 and J usage is TRBJ2-7; 8 bases agree with TRBD1. There are 15 residues in the CDR3. V lost 6 bases and J lost 0; bases outside the gene matches: 10. Looked up from germline, CDR1 is SQVTM and CDR2 is ANQGSEA. CDR3 nucleotide sequence: TGCAGCGTGGACGTGACAGGGGAACGCTCCTACGAGCAGTACTTC. Translation: CSVDVTGERSYEQYF.

This chain joins TRBV27 and TRBJ1-4; perhaps TRBD1 as D (5 bases). Trimming shortened V by 8 bases and J by 7 bases, and 8 bases separated the two germline ends. This CDR3 is built from 11 residues. Germline lookup yields CDR1 MNHEY and CDR2 SMNVEV (reference sequence). CDR3 bases: TGTGCCAGCGGGAGGGGTGAAAAACTGTTTTTT. Translation: CASGRGEKLFF.

V and J are TRBV5-1 and TRBJ1-2, with 10 positions matching TRBD1. CDR1 is SGHRS, CDR2 YFSETQ, per germline. The CDR3 consists of 15 residues. Unmatched junction bases numbered 10, after V lost 3 bases and J lost 8 bases. The CDR3, as DNA: TGCGCCAGCAGCTATGCCGGGACAGGGGAGGGCGGCTACACCTTC. This gives the protein CASSYAGTGEGGYTF.

The rearrangement links TRBV7-6 to TRBJ2-3, with D unresolved. The CDR3 spans 17 residues. The V and J ends lost 2 bases and 1 base respectively, with 16 bases between them. Germline CDR1 and CDR2: SGHVS and FNYEAQ. The DNA for the CDR3 is TGTGCCAGCAGCTTAACGCAGCTAATTCGGGGCACAGATACGCAGTATTTT. It is translated as CASSLTQLIRGTDTQYF.

CDR3 sequence: CASSRQAVSYEQYF. DNA for the CDR3: TGCGCCAGCAGTCGACAGGCCGTCTCCTACGAGCAGTACTTC. J is TRBJ2-7 and V is TRBV4-1; D may be TRBD1 (6 bases). The CDR3 spans 14 residues. V was clipped by 6 bases and J by 0 bases, with 12 bases between them. CDR1 MGHRA and CDR2 YSYEKL come from the germline V gene.

The V and J genes are TRBV19 and TRBJ2-7; no firm D call. The CDR3 loop spans 11 amino acids. Germline values: CDR1 LNHDA, CDR2 SQIVND (reference sequence). With 1 base removed from V and 6 bases from J, the gap between germline ends came to 4 bases. The CDR3 region has the DNA TGTGCCAGTAGTATAGGGGCCGAGCAGTACTTC. Translated, it gives CASSIGAEQYF. Supplemented by reference TRBV19 and TRBJ2-7, the full variable domain reads DGGITQSPKYLFRKEGQNVTLSCEQNLNHDAMYWYRQDPGQGLRLIYYSQIVNDFQKGDIAEGYSVSREKKESFPLTVTSAQKNPTAFYLCASSIGAEQYFGPGTRLTVT.

The chain joins TRBV7-2 to TRBJ2-1; 8 bases line up with TRBD2. V shed 1 base and J 5 bases; nucleotides not matched to a gene: 4. Looked up from germline, CDR1 is SGHTA and CDR2 is FQGNSA. There are 15 residues in the CDR3. The CDR3 DNA sequence: TGTGCCAGCAGCTTAGACGGGGGGGGGAACAATGAGCAGTTCTTC. Protein sequence: CASSLDGGGNNEQFF.

As to this clone: Other nucleotide sequences from this sample produce the same CDR3. The chain uses TRBV19 and TRBJ2-7; D perhaps matches TRBD1 (5 bases). Trimming cost V 4 bases and J 4 bases, with 8 bases left between them. The CDR3 runs 12 residues. Per the germline V gene, CDR1 is LNHDA and CDR2 is SQIVND (reference sequence). CDR3 loop: CASSTGSYEQYF. The CDR3, as DNA: TGTGCCAGTAGTACAGGGTCTTACGAGCAGTACTTC. Based on the CDR3 plus reference TRBV19 and TRBJ2-7, the full variable domain is DGGITQSPKYLFRKEGQNVTLSCEQNLNHDAMYWYRQDPGQGLRLIYYSQIVNDFQKGDIAEGYSVSREKKESFPLTVTSAQKNPTAFYLCASSTGSYEQYFGPGTRLTVT.

The chain recombines TRBV7-2 with TRBJ2-3; 11 nucleotides agree with TRBD2. CDR3 size: 17 residues. Trimming at V came to 5 bases and at J to 3 bases, leaving 10 bases not matched to a gene. Germline CDR1 and CDR2: SGHTA and FQGNSA. CDR3 region: CASSARVASGGTDTQYF. The CDR3 DNA is TGTGCCAGCAGCGCCCGGGTGGCTAGCGGGGGGACAGATACGCAGTATTTT.

Regarding this clone: The junction departs from the called germline gene at one end, perhaps through a read error. The chain links TRBV7-7 to TRBJ2-7; 9 bases line up with TRBD1. The germline gives CDR1 SSHAT, CDR2 FNYEAQ (reference sequence). CDR3 length: 20 residues. CDR3 sequence reads: CASSLGSNLQGARMVHEQYF. The CDR3 DNA follows: TGTGCTAGCAGCCTAGGATCCAACTTACAGGGGGCGCGGATGGTCCACGAGCAGTACTTC.

In this sample, this clone turned up once. V usage is TRBV7-6 and J usage is TRBJ2-5; 8 bases line up with TRBD1. Germline CDR1 is SGHVS and CDR2 is FNYEAQ. V gave up 3 bases and J gave up 1 base; unmatched junction bases: 7. The CDR3 runs to 16 residues. CDR3 DNA sequence: TGTGCCAGCAGCTTTTACAGGGGGACGCTCCAAGAGACCCAGTACTTC. Protein: CASSFYRGTLQETQYF.

The rearrangement links TRBV6-1 to TRBJ2-7; no firm D call. Germline CDR1 MNHNS, CDR2 SASEGT. The CDR3 runs to 12 residues. V was clipped by 7 bases and J by 4 bases, with 11 bases between them. CDR3 nucleotides: TGTGCCAGCACAGACGGAGAATACGAGCAGTACTTC. Encoded protein: CASTDGEYEQYF.

The chain has TRBV11-2 and TRBJ2-6; the D is unclear. CDR1 is SGHAT, CDR2 FQNNGV, per germline. The CDR3 contains 13 residues. Between the trimmed V and J ends, which lost 3 bases and 3 bases, there was a span of 3 bases. CDR3 amino acids: CASSFFGANVLTF. The DNA of the CDR3 is TGTGCCAGCAGCTTCTTTGGGGCCAACGTCCTGACTTTC. The full variable domain, completed using reference TRBV11-2 and TRBJ2-6, is EAGVAQSPRYKIIEKRQSVAFWCNPISGHATLYWYQQILGQGPKLLIQFQNNGVVDDSQLPKDRFSAERLKGVDSTLKIQPAKLEDSAVYLCASSFFGANVLTFGAGSRLTVL.

This chain joins TRBV5-1 and TRBJ1-1; tentative D call: TRBD1 (5 bases). V gave up 2 bases and J gave up 1 base, with 9 bases separating them. Germline loops: CDR1 SGHRS, CDR2 YFSETQ. The CDR3 sequence is 14 residues long. CDR3 loop: CASSFQGGNTEAFF. The CDR3 DNA reads TGCGCCAGCAGCTTTCAGGGAGGGAACACTGAAGCTTTCTTT.